This TCR beta chain was sequenced in a study of CD4 T cells in relation to SARS-CoV-2 and coronaviruses (dated by TCRdb to the early 2020s). The study in broad terms: In the ViraFEST assay, PBMCs were grown with antigen for 10 days, and TCR beta CDR3s were then sequenced to identify antigen-specific clonal expansions. For other donors in the study, expansion assays were sequenced with a different, Illumina-based TCR-beta assay. Memory CD4+ T cell crossreactivity between SARS-CoV-2 and common cold coronavirus spike proteins was assessed at the TCR clonotype level in the study. The negative reference condition was either a culture with an HIV-1 Nef peptide pool or a culture with no peptide. The Adaptive Biotechnologies TCR-sequencing kit was used to sequence samples from a few pre-COVID donors and the naive versus memory experiments, while other data came from Illumina-based sequencing. HLA restriction was mapped for shared crossreactive spike epitopes using patient-derived lymphoblastoid cell lines.

Concerning this clone: Its antigen remains unidentified. No much larger clone is present one base from it, and per-base qualities are unavailable.

From the germline V gene, CDR1 is SNHLY and CDR2 is FYNNEI. Between the V and J ends, shortened by 4 bases and 4 bases respectively, the junction contains 22 bases. The CDR3 runs 17 residues from the cysteine to the phenylalanine. CDR3 DNA is the only sequence kept; it has 51 bases, read in frame from the first base. Library preparation employed the immunoSEQ multiplex PCR assay. Concerning the study's data processing: Preprocessing removed nonproductive sequences and CDR3s not starting with C, not ending with F or W, or shorter than 7 amino acids. The MANAFEST web app was used to call antigen-specific clonotypes on the basis of expansion compared with the reference and with other culture wells. To be counted as positive, a clone had to show significant expansion compared with the reference culture, at an FDR below 0.05, in 2 of 3 replicate wells. A further requirement for positive clones was significant expansion compared with all other tandem wells, along with an odds ratio above 5. Pairwise Levenshtein distance, computed with the stringdist R package after three terminal residues were trimmed from each end, was used as the measure of CDR3 homology. TCRdb stores this immuneACCESS table with in-frame sequences only. Part of the clones is absent; in the studies checked, under half of the shortfall reflects unresolved V genes, and no reason is known for the rest. From that table come the V and J calls and clone size; the DNA was used to work out D and trimming. The sample yields about 25,000 clones; around 78% were counted once. In total, the top ten clones hold about 14% of the sample.

Broader findings and caveats from the paper: In roughly 70% of donors, memory CD4+ clonotypes turned up that crossrecognized SARS-CoV-2 and at least one common cold coronavirus spike. No donor contributed both pre-pandemic and post-infection samples, which limited tracing the source of pre-existing responses. Crossreactivity analysis was centred on spike protein, so crossreactivity against other viral proteins was not assessed. Crossreactive clones showed significantly weaker SARS-CoV-2-driven expansion than monoreactive clones, consistent with antigenic imprinting. Small numbers of patients and of tested TCRs were a limitation of the study.

CD4+ T cells from unexposed donors were collected before the COVID-19 pandemic (2011-2018). Following 10 days of culture, the EasySep CD4+ T cell isolation kit was used to isolate CD4+ T cells. As far as cell numbers permitted, CD4+ T cells from unexposed donors were tested for reactivity against SARS-CoV-2 S and N as well as four spike pools from common cold coronaviruses. Two million PBMCs per well were cultured in IMDM with roughly 5% human AB serum and about 10 IU/ml IL-2. Half of the culture medium was replaced with fresh IL-2-containing medium on days 3 and 7. Triplicate replicate wells were generally used for each peptide culture condition. The leukapheresis product used for the unexposed donors was purchased from a commercial source. PBMCs were isolated from leukapheresis product or whole blood by Ficoll-Paque PLUS gradient centrifugation. PBMCs were either cryopreserved at -140 degrees C or used fresh in the expansion assay. The QIAamp Micro DNA Kit was used to extract genomic DNA from the CD4+ T cells.

This clonotype originated in a human donor in good health. The specimen sequenced was CD4+ T cells from PBMCs, cultured in vitro. The V and J genes are TRBV2 and TRBJ1-1; TRBD1 is a possible D gene, resting on 5 matching bases. At the DNA level, the sequence is TGTGCCAGCAGTGCAGGGCAGGGTCAAAGGGGCGGCACTGAAGCTTTCTTT. This encodes CASSAGQGQRGGTEAFF.